These 16 T cell receptor beta chains were all obtained from the same sample, sequenced in a study of blood T cell repertoires in COVID-19. Repertoires were generated with immunoSEQ multiplex PCR, while TCRdb's copy carries only in-frame clones and drops some. The sample lists over 200,000 clones, roughly 91% seen once, with roughly 10% in the top ten. Sequenced sample: PBMCs or T cells enriched from blood (not recorded which). These receptors originate from a man aged 35-49 years who had recovered from COVID-19.

The gene calls are TRBV29-1 and TRBJ2-2; 8 bases map to TRBD1. Losses at the gene ends were 4 bases for V and 4 bases for J; bases not matched to a gene: 8. Looked up from germline, CDR1 is SQVTM and CDR2 is ANQGSEA. The CDR3 covers 15 residues. The CDR3 sequence: CSVARQGASTGELFF. The DNA for the CDR3 is TGCAGCGTTGCCCGGCAGGGGGCGAGCACCGGGGAGCTGTTTTTT.

The V gene is TRBV7-3, the J gene TRBJ2-1; D perhaps matches TRBD1 (7 bases). The V gene lost 5 bases and the J gene lost 9 bases, with 11 bases spanning the gap. Per the germline V gene, CDR1 is SGHTA and CDR2 is FQGTGA. The CDR3 runs to 12 residues. In nucleotides, the CDR3 is TGTGCCAGCAGCCCGCAGGGGGGTGAGCAGTTCTTC. Translated: CASSPQGGEQFF.

The chain carries TRBV7-3 and TRBJ2-5; TRBD1 matches 8 bases. CDR1 is SGHTA and CDR2 is FQGTGA in the germline V gene. The CDR3 is made up of 13 amino acids. V lost 3 bases and J lost 5; bases outside the gene matches: 2. The CDR3: CASSFRGLETQYF. CDR3 DNA sequence: TGTGCCAGCAGCTTCAGGGGGCTGGAGACCCAGTACTTC.

This clone has just a few counts. This sequence joins TRBV10-1 and TRBJ2-1; 9 nucleotides match TRBD2. The CDR3 runs 17 residues. Looked up from germline, CDR1 is WNHNN and CDR2 is SYGVQD (reference sequence). V lost 2 bases to trimming and J lost 2 bases; unmatched junction nucleotides: 7. CDR3 sequence: CASSEMGLAGTYNEQFF. DNA for the CDR3: TGCGCCAGCAGTGAGATGGGCCTAGCGGGGACCTACAATGAGCAGTTCTTC.

The chain employs TRBV11-1 and TRBJ1-1; TRBD1 is a possible D gene (5 bases). This CDR3 region has 15 residues. Germline CDR1 is SGHAT and CDR2 is FQDESV (reference sequence). The germline V and J ends were trimmed by 5 bases and 1 base, with 14 bases remaining between them. CDR3 in DNA: TGTGCCAGCAGCCGGGGGGAGAGGAGGAACACTGAAGCTTTCTTT. Amino acids: CASSRGERRNTEAFF.

The chain joins TRBV7-2 to TRBJ2-7; 10 bases are shared with TRBD1. The V gene's germline CDR1 is SGHTA and CDR2 FQGNSA. Trimming removed 5 bases from V and 5 bases from J; junction bases left unmatched: 9. The CDR3 covers 15 residues. The CDR3 loop reads CASSPGGQGRHEQYF. The CDR3 coding sequence is TGTGCCAGCAGCCCGGGGGGACAGGGGCGCCACGAGCAGTACTTC.

The genes are TRBV19 and TRBJ1-2; a possible D gene is TRBD1 (6 bases). V was pared by 8 bases and J by 0 bases, with 13 bases between. Germline-derived CDR1 and CDR2 are LNHDA and SQIVND (reference sequence). The CDR3 is 14 residues long. The CDR3: CASSAGTSNYGYTF. CDR3 nucleotides: TGTGCCAGTTCCGCCGGGACATCTAACTATGGCTACACCTTC.

J is TRBJ1-4 and V is TRBV7-8; possibly TRBD1 for D (6 bases). Trimming shortened V by 3 bases and J by 3 bases, and 11 bases separated the two germline ends. Germline V gene data show CDR1 as SGHVS and CDR2 as FQNEAQ. The CDR3 is 15 residues long. CDR3: CASSLARGPNEKLFF. CDR3 nucleotides: TGTGCCAGCAGCTTGGCCAGGGGCCCTAATGAAAAACTGTTTTTT.

This chain joins TRBV27 and TRBJ1-1, with 7 bases aligning to TRBD1. J gave up 5 bases and V 5 bases, and 11 bases lay outside the gene matches. Germline values: CDR1 MNHEY, CDR2 SMNVEV (reference sequence). CDR3 length: 15 amino acids. The CDR3 reads CASSPPEQGRTEAFF. As DNA, the CDR3 is TGTGCCAGCAGTCCCCCGGAACAGGGGAGGACTGAAGCTTTCTTT.

The chain uses TRBV11-3 and TRBJ2-2; 7 bases align to TRBD2. This CDR3 has 16 amino acids. Germline CDR1 reads SGHNT; CDR2 reads YENEEA. Trimming removed 5 bases from V and 5 bases from J; junction bases left unmatched: 11. The CDR3 loop is CASSRGGRGMTGELFF. The CDR3, as DNA: TGTGCCAGCAGCCGCGGGGGTAGGGGAATGACCGGGGAGCTGTTTTTT.

Notes on this clone: The same CDR3 can be traced to other DNA sequences in this sample. The rearrangement links TRBV9 to TRBJ1-1; 7 bases match TRBD1. Germline trimming cut 4 bases from V and 2 bases from J; bases unmatched to any gene: 5. Germline CDR1 reads SGDLS; CDR2 reads YYNGEE. CDR3 size: 14 residues. CDR3 nucleotides: TGTGCCAGCAGCTCACGGGACAGAAACACTGAAGCTTTCTTT. It translates to CASSSRDRNTEAFF.

V and J are TRBV4-2 and TRBJ1-2; D not certain. The CDR3 loop spans 14 amino acids. V lost 4 bases and J 3 bases, leaving 12 bases between the germline ends. In germline, CDR1 is LGHNA, CDR2 YNFKEQ. The DNA for the CDR3 is TGTGCCAGCAGCCGCGTCTCTTCGGACTATGGCTACACCTTC. It is translated as CASSRVSSDYGYTF.

The chain combines TRBV4-1 with TRBJ1-1, with 8 bases aligning to TRBD1. The ends lost 0 bases at V and 3 bases at J; junction bases unmatched: 9. CDR3 length: 17 amino acids. The germline V gene encodes CDR1 MGHRA and CDR2 YSYEKL. The CDR3 protein is CASSQDGRGRPDTEAFF. CDR3 coding DNA: TGCGCCAGCAGCCAAGATGGCAGGGGGCGCCCAGACACTGAAGCTTTCTTT.

The rearrangement uses TRBV27 and TRBJ2-2; TRBD1 aligns across 7 bases. Germline CDR1 is MNHEY and CDR2 is SMNVEV (reference sequence). The CDR3 length is 16 residues. V lost 4 bases, J lost 3 bases, and 8 bases stayed unmatched. CDR3 bases: TGTGCCAGCAGTTCACCGGGACAGAAACACACCGGGGAGCTGTTTTTT. Encoded protein: CASSSPGQKHTGELFF.

V usage is TRBV5-1 and J usage is TRBJ2-5, with D uncertain. CDR1 and CDR2 from the germline V gene are SGHRS and YFSETQ. Trimming took 2 bases from V and 4 from J, leaving 9 bases between them. The CDR3 is 13 residues long. The CDR3 loop reads CASSFYTGETQYF. CDR3 DNA sequence: TGCGCCAGCAGCTTCTATACGGGAGAGACCCAGTACTTC.

The chain uses TRBV28 and TRBJ2-7; TRBD1 matches at 10 bases. Germline V lookup: CDR1 MDHEN, CDR2 SYDVKM. The J segment lost 3 bases and the V segment lost 8 bases, leaving 4 bases of the junction unmatched. The CDR3 consists of 13 residues. DNA of the CDR3: TGTGCCAGCCAGACAGGGGGCATCTACGAGCAGTACTTC. This encodes CASQTGGIYEQYF.